This entry describes one T cell receptor beta chain. Sequencing used immunoSEQ multiplex PCR; TCRdb keeps in-frame clones, though not all of them. Counted here are 150,000 or so clones, about 87% occurring once; the ten biggest clones make up roughly 15%. This sample stems from a study of T cell responses to AZD1222 COVID-19 vaccine. The CDR3 totals 12 residues. CDR1 is SEHNR and CDR2 is FQNEAQ in the germline V gene (reference sequence). The V end lost 1 base, the J end lost 10 bases, and 10 bases lay between the germline ends. The chain uses TRBV7-9 and TRBJ1-2; D possibly corresponds to TRBD1 (5 bases). The sequenced sample was peripheral blood, obtained on day 0 of AZD1222 vaccination. This clonotype was sampled from an adult in good health. DNA of the CDR3: TGTGCCAGCAGCTTAGACGCGGGGCTCTACACCTTC. Its translation is CASSLDAGLYTF.